This TCR beta chain appears in the sequencing data of a study of blood T cell repertoires in COVID-19 (dated by TCRdb to 2020 to 2021). Broadly, across the study: Samples covering the acute and convalescent phases of COVID-19 were provided by collaborators in the United States, Italy and Spain. The material from the prospective study consisted of cDNA or gDNA derived from T cells, B-cell-depleted T cells, or PBMCs. Subjects who had been exposed to COVID-19, were actively infected with it, or had recovered from it provided the deeply sampled blood TCRbeta repertoires that made up the dataset. A freely available public database, intended as a resource for researchers studying the immune response to SARS-CoV-2, is where the repertoires were released. Samples came from the ongoing ImmuneRACE study (first 160 participants) plus 1,254 subjects from 6 global collaborators. The sample metadata nearly always contained a de-identified subject ID, COVID-19 status, age in years and sex. Where available, HLA class I and class II types were obtained from metadata supplied by the sample provider rather than from assay-based typing.

The investigation overall reported the following: How much clinical and demographic metadata was included differed by source and by participant, and the metadata was provided uncurated.

Participants in the prospective study were aged about 18 to 95 years, lived in about two dozen United States geographic areas, and enrolled through a virtual design. To assign participants to cohorts, the prospective study relied on clinical history that participants themselves reported in a screening survey and a study questionnaire. For ImmuneRACE Cohort 3, a participant was defined as recovered based on two consecutive negative NP/OP PCR tests, clearance by a healthcare professional, or resolution of symptoms. In the prospective study, mobile phlebotomists collected whole blood, serum and a nasopharyngeal or oropharyngeal swab from each participant. Additional blood draws and questionnaires over an approximately two-month period could optionally be provided by prospective study participants. Before DNA extraction, blood samples from the prospective study were shipped at room temperature or frozen.

TCRbeta CDR3 regions were amplified from genomic DNA using the immunoSEQ Assay, a bias-controlled multiplex PCR. The authors processed their data as follows. The number of nucleated cells in each sample was estimated by amplification of reference gene primers within the assay. To quantify the absolute abundance of each unique TCRbeta CDR3 rearrangement, sequence reads were collapsed and filtered. For each sample, productive Simpson clonality was calculated as the square root of Simpson's diversity index over productive rearrangements. TCRdb retrieved this table from immuneACCESS and kept in-frame rearrangements only. Not all clones are present; in checked studies, unresolved V genes account for under half, and no reason is known for the remainder. The V and J calls and clone size were taken over from that table, and D and trimming were inferred from the DNA. The sample has roughly 300,000 clones on record, roughly 90% of them singletons. The ten biggest clones cover 1% to 1.3% of the sample.

Of note for this clone: The target of this receptor is not known. The sample holds no much larger clone one base away, and base qualities are not on file.

Sequencing used PBMCs or T cells enriched from blood (not recorded which). This receptor was taken from a woman in her twenties or thirties who had recovered from COVID-19.

In nucleotides, the sequence is TGTGCCAGCAGCTTCACTGACAATGAGCAGTTCTTC. It codes for CASSFTDNEQFF. The V and J segments used are TRBV7-9 and TRBJ2-1; the D gene cannot be named for sure. Trimming costs V 3 bases and J 5 bases, and their ends lie 5 bases apart. The CDR3 runs 12 amino acids, cysteine and phenylalanine included. Here the CDR3 DNA is all that survives: 36 bases in frame from base 1. Reading the germline V gene (reference sequence) gives CDR1 SEHNR and CDR2 FQNEAQ.